This is a list of T cell receptor beta chains from one sample in a study of post-analysis software for immune sequencing data. Using its own MiXCR run on the PCR reads, TCRdb lists one record per CDR3 protein. The table records around 440,000 distinct CDR3 sequences, approximately 45% of them present only once. Sequenced sample: blood. These receptors were obtained from a girl between 10 and 17 years old with multiple sclerosis. Both conserved end residues are part of each CDR3. Each record gives: clone size, V gene, J gene, D gene, CDR3 protein, CDR3 DNA. D genes are given only for firm matches. Rows may omit the clone size; those that give it use once, few, many or a size class.

NA	TRBV7-3	TRBJ2-1	NA	CASNPQADRLTYNEQFF	TGTGCCAGCAACCCACAAGCCGACAGGCTCACCTACAATGAGCAGTTCTTC
few	TRBV24-1	TRBJ1-2	TRBD1	CATSDWDRDGYGYTF	TGTGCCACCAGTGATTGGGACAGGGATGGCTATGGCTACACCTTC
NA	TRBV12-3/TRBV12-4	TRBJ2-1	NA	CASSFSPDARPSGSQFF	TGTGCCAGCAGTTTTAGTCCCGACGCTAGACCCAGCGGGTCACAGTTCTTC
NA	TRBV12-3/TRBV12-4	TRBJ2-7	NA	CASSSFDALGYEQYF	TGTGCCAGCAGCTCCTTCGACGCTCTGGGCTACGAGCAGTACTTC
NA	TRBV28	TRBJ1-2	NA	CASSLDGVSSYGYTF	TGTGCCAGCAGTTTAGATGGCGTCTCCTCATATGGCTACACCTTC
NA	TRBV12-3/TRBV12-4	TRBJ2-4	NA	CASGTPSLAKNIQYF	TGTGCCAGCGGGACGCCCAGTCTAGCCAAAAACATTCAGTACTTC
few	TRBV20-1	TRBJ2-5	NA	CSASETQETQYF	TGCAGTGCTAGTGAGACCCAAGAGACCCAGTACTTC
few	TRBV9	TRBJ1-6	TRBD1	CASSVGDGQGISPLHF	TGTGCCAGCAGCGTAGGGGACGGACAGGGGATTTCACCCCTCCACTTT
few	TRBV20-1	TRBJ2-1	NA	CSARIGNEQFF	TGCAGTGCCAGAATAGGCAATGAGCAGTTCTTC
NA	TRBV27	TRBJ1-1	NA	CASSLPATMNTEAFF	TGTGCCAGCAGTTTACCAGCAACCATGAACACTGAAGCTTTCTTT